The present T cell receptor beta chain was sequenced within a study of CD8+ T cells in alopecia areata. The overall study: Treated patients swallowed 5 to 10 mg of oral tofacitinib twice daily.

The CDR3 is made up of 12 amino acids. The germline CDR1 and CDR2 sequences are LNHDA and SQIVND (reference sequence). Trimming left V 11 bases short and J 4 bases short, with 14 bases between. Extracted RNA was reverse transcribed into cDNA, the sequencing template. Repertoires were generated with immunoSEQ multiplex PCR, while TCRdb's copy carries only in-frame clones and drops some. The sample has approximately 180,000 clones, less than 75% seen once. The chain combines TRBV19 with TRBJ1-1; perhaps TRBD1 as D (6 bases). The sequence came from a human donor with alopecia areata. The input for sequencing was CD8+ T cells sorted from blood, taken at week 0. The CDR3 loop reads CAAQAGATEAFF. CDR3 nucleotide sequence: TGTGCCGCACAGGCGGGGGCCACTGAAGCTTTCTTT.